The 10 T cell receptor beta chains given below trace back to one sample, sequenced in a study of blood T cell repertoires in COVID-19. This table comes from immunoSEQ multiplex PCR, and its TCRdb copy is limited to in-frame clones, with some not included. The table has some 130,000 clones, roughly 79% seen once. The sample was peripheral blood. The receptors come from a human donor in a cohort sampled during active COVID-19.

The table lists this clone with a count of one. The chain uses TRBV29-1 and TRBJ1-4; D call uncertain. V dropped 6 bases and J dropped 5 bases, with 19 bases sitting between them. This CDR3 is 15 amino acids long. Germline-derived CDR1 and CDR2 are SQVTM and ANQGSEA. The CDR3 DNA reads TGCAGCGTGTCCGGTGGTTCAAACCAAAATGAAAAACTGTTTTTT. Its protein is CSVSGGSNQNEKLFF.

This clone showed up just a few times. The chain uses TRBV7-6 and TRBJ2-7; the match to TRBD1 covers 7 bases. In germline, CDR1 is SGHVS, CDR2 FNYEAQ. Germline trimming cut 5 bases from V and 7 bases from J; bases unmatched to any gene: 8. The CDR3 covers 13 residues. CDR3 loop: CASSIGTGEEQYF. As DNA, the CDR3 is TGTGCCAGCAGCATAGGAACAGGGGAAGAGCAGTACTTC. Variable domain in full (rest from reference TRBV7-6 and TRBJ2-7): GAGVSQSPRYKVTKRGQDVALRCDPISGHVSLYWYRQALGQGPEFLTYFNYEAQQDKSGLPNDRFSAERPEGSISTLTIQRTEQRDSAMYRCASSIGTGEEQYFGPGTRLTVT.

The chain is built from TRBV19 and TRBJ2-2, with 8 bases aligning to TRBD2. Looked up from germline, CDR1 is LNHDA and CDR2 is SQIVND (reference sequence). The CDR3 extends over 14 amino acids. V was pared by 6 bases and J by 0 bases, with 0 bases of the junction left unmatched. The CDR3 region is CASRTSANTGELFF. CDR3 sequence (DNA): TGTGCCAGTAGGACTAGCGCGAACACCGGGGAGCTGTTTTTT.

The rearrangement uses TRBV2 and TRBJ2-7; 8 positions agree with TRBD1. CDR1 and CDR2 from the germline V gene are SNHLY and FYNNEI. The J segment lost 3 bases and the V segment lost 5 bases, leaving 3 bases of the junction unmatched. CDR3 size: 13 residues. The CDR3 loop reads CASSTRGRYEQYF. The CDR3, as DNA: TGTGCCAGCAGTACCAGGGGGCGCTACGAGCAGTACTTC.

This rearrangement joins TRBV29-1 to TRBJ1-1, with 8 bases fitting TRBD1. Trimming took 7 bases from V and 0 from J; bases not matched to a gene: 10. This CDR3 region has 15 residues. CDR1 and CDR2 from the germline V gene are SQVTM and ANQGSEA. This CDR3 reads CSGGQGSRMNTEAFF. For the CDR3, the DNA is TGCAGCGGAGGACAGGGAAGTAGAATGAACACTGAAGCTTTCTTT.

The sample holds a few counts of this clone. V is TRBV7-9 and J is TRBJ1-4; the D gene is possibly TRBD1 (5 bases). Germline loops: CDR1 SEHNR, CDR2 FQNEAQ (reference sequence). The CDR3 is 16 amino acids. V was pared by 5 bases and J by 7 bases, with 20 bases between. The CDR3 sequence is CASSHSARGGGEKLFF. In DNA, the CDR3 is TGTGCCAGCAGCCACTCCGCTAGGGGCGGCGGTGAAAAACTGTTTTTT.

Only one count was recorded for this clone. The CDR3 sequence is CASRPGHLNSPLHF. The CDR3, as DNA: TGTGCCAGTAGGCCGGGACACCTTAATTCACCCCTCCACTTT. This chain connects TRBV19 to TRBJ1-6; D possibly corresponds to TRBD1 (6 bases). Trimming took 6 bases from V and 6 from J, leaving 12 bases between them. CDR1 and CDR2 (germline): LNHDA, SQIVND (reference sequence). The CDR3 length is 14 residues.

The chain combines TRBV7-9 with TRBJ2-6; D unclear. The ends were cut back, 4 bases at V and 0 bases at J, with 10 bases in the middle. This CDR3 is 16 amino acids long. The germline CDR1 and CDR2 sequences are SEHNR and FQNEAQ (reference sequence). The CDR3 is CASSSILHSGANVLTF. CDR3 nucleotides: TGTGCCAGCAGCTCCATACTACACTCTGGGGCCAACGTCCTGACTTTC. The full variable domain, in which reference TRBV7-9 and TRBJ2-6 provide the parts outside the CDR3, is DTGVSQNPRHKITKRGQNVTFRCDPISEHNRLYWYRQTLGQGPEFLTYFQNEAQLEKSRLLSDRFSAERPKGSFSTLEIQRTEQGDSAMYLCASSSILHSGANVLTFGAGSRLTVL.

The chain employs TRBV18 and TRBJ2-1; 15 bases align to TRBD2. Germline CDR1 KGHSH, CDR2 LQKENI. The junction had 10 bases not matched to a gene; V was cut back by 3 bases and J by 4 bases. The CDR3 length is 19 residues. CDR3 sequence (DNA): TGTGCCAGCTCACCCCTAGGACTAGCGGGGGGGCCGGGATACAATGAGCAGTTCTTC. Its translation: CASSPLGLAGGPGYNEQFF.

J is TRBJ1-5 and V is TRBV6-6; the D is unclear. Germline CDR1 MNHNY, CDR2 SVGAGI (reference sequence). Trimming pared 5 bases from V and 5 bases from J, leaving 16 bases between. The CDR3 length is 15 residues. This CDR3 reads CASSPRGRVDQPQHF. The CDR3 DNA follows: TGTGCCAGCAGTCCCCGAGGGAGGGTTGATCAGCCCCAGCATTTT.